These T cell receptor beta chains were read from a single sample in a study of blood T cell repertoires in COVID-19. Using immunoSEQ multiplex PCR, the repertoire was profiled, and TCRdb retains in-frame clones only, with some absent. The data show approximately 150,000 clones, more than 80% seen once. Sequencing was done on a sample of peripheral blood. All receptors derive from a woman in her fifties or sixties with active COVID-19. Each CDR3 is given with its conserved first and last residue. The D gene is left open where the match is weak. Clone size is not always given. Where it is, it says once, few, many or a class for expanded clones.

D gene	clone size	J gene	V gene	CDR3 DNA	CDR3 protein
TRBD2	.	TRBJ2-1	TRBV24-1	TGTGCCACCAGGACTAGCGTCTACAATGAGCAGTTCTTC	CATRTSVYNEQFF
.	.	TRBJ1-2	TRBV4-3	TGCGCCAGCAGCCAAGAGGGGCCTAATCGCTATGGCTACACCTTC	CASSQEGPNRYGYTF
TRBD2	.	TRBJ2-7	TRBV7-2	TGTGCCAGCAGTAAAGCCTCCGGGACTAGCGGGTACTCCTACGAGCAGTACTTC	CASSKASGTSGYSYEQYF
.	.	TRBJ2-7	TRBV7-9	TGTGCCAGCAGCTTAGCGCGGCAGATCGGAAGCTACGAGCAGTACTTC	CASSLARQIGSYEQYF
TRBD1	.	TRBJ1-2	TRBV29-1	TGCAGCGCGGGACAGGGGAACTATGGCTACACCTTC	CSAGQGNYGYTF
.	.	TRBJ1-2	TRBV5-6	TGTGCCAGCAGCTTGACATTCCGGGGAAACGGCTACACCTTC	CASSLTFRGNGYTF
TRBD2	once	TRBJ2-3	TRBV6-6	TGTGCCAGCAGTCCCCGCATTTCGGGCGGGAGTGGGGCAGATACGCAGTATTTT	CASSPRISGGSGADTQYF
.	.	TRBJ2-3	TRBV7-9	TGTGCCAGCAGCTCGGTGATAGATACGCAGTATTTT	CASSSVIDTQYF
.	.	TRBJ2-1	TRBV28	TGTGCCAGCAGTCCAACAGGGTGGGCCAACAATGAGCAGTTCTTC	CASSPTGWANNEQFF
.	.	TRBJ2-2	TRBV19	TGTGCCAGTAGTACTTCGGGGGCGAACACCGGGGAGCTGTTTTTT	CASSTSGANTGELFF
.	.	TRBJ1-1	TRBV25-1	TGTGCCAGCAGTGAATATCACAGCCCCACTGAAGCTTTCTTT	CASSEYHSPTEAFF
TRBD1	.	TRBJ1-2	TRBV12-5	TGTGCTAGTGGACCAGGGGGTAGCTATGGCTACACCTTC	CASGPGGSYGYTF
TRBD1	once	TRBJ1-1	TRBV18	TGTGCCAGCTCATCTGGACAGGGGCGGGGGGCTGAAGCTTTCTTT	CASSSGQGRGAEAFF
.	.	TRBJ2-3	TRBV11-3	TGTGCCAGCAGCCTCCGGGGTCATAGCACAGATACGCAGTATTTT	CASSLRGHSTDTQYF
TRBD2	.	TRBJ2-3	TRBV5-6	TGTGCCAGCAGCTTGATGCTAGCGGGAGTTACAGATACGCAGTATTTT	CASSLMLAGVTDTQYF
TRBD1	.	TRBJ2-7	TRBV28	TGTGCCAGCACCCCAGGGGGTCTCCACGAGCAGTACTTC	CASTPGGLHEQYF
TRBD2	.	TRBJ2-1	TRBV7-2	TGTGCCAGCAGCTTAGGACTAGCGGGAAGGTTCTTC	CASSLGLAGRFF
.	once	TRBJ1-1	TRBV7-8	TGTGCCAGCAGCTTAGTAGTGAACACTGAAGCTTTCTTT	CASSLVVNTEAFF
.	.	TRBJ2-7	TRBV6-5	TGTGCCAGCAGCCCCCGCGGCTCAGCCTACGAGCAGTACTTC	CASSPRGSAYEQYF
TRBD1	.	TRBJ1-5	TRBV5-4	TGTGCCAGCAGCTTAGACAGGGTGAATCAGCCCCAGCATTTT	CASSLDRVNQPQHF
TRBD1	.	TRBJ2-2	TRBV5-1	TGCGCCAGCAGCCTAGGGACAGGGGATAGCGGGGAGCTGTTTTTT	CASSLGTGDSGELFF
.	.	TRBJ1-6	TRBV15	TGTGCCACCAGCGATCCTTTCCGGGGTACCGCCTATAATTCACCCCTCCACTTT	CATSDPFRGTAYNSPLHF